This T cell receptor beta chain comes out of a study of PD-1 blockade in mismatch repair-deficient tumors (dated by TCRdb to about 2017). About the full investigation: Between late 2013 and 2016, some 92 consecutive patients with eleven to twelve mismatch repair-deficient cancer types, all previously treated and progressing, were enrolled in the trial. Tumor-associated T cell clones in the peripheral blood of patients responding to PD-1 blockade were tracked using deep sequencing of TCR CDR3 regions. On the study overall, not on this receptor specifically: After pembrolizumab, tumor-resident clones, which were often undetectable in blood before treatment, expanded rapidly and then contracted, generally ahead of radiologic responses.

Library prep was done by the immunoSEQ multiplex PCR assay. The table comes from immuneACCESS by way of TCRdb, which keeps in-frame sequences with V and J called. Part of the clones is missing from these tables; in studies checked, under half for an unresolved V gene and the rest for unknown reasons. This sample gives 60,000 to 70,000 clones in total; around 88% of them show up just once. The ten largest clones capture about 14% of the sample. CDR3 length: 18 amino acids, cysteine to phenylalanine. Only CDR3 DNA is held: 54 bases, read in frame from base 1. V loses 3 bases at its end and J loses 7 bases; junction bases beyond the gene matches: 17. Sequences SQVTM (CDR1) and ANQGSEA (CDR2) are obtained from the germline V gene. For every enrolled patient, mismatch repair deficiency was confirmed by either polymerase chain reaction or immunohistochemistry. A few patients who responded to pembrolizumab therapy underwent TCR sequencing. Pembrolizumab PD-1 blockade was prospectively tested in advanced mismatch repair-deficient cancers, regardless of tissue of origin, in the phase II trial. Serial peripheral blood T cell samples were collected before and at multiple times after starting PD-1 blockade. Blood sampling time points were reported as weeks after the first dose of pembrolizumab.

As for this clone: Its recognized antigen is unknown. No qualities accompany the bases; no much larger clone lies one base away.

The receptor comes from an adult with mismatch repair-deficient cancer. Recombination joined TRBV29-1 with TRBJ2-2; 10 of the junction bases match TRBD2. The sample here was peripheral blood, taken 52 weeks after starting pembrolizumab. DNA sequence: TGCAGCGTTGAGGTTTTGGCTAGCGGGAGACCCCTCGGCGGGGAGCTGTTTTTT. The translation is CSVEVLASGRPLGGELFF.